Shown below are 5 T cell receptor beta chains from a single sample sequenced in a study of blood T cell repertoires in COVID-19. Profiled with immunoSEQ multiplex PCR; TCRdb holds only in-frame clones, not every one. The table includes under 350,000 clones, about 88% detected once. Sample: peripheral blood. These receptors were collected from a man between 65 and 79 years old with acute or convalescent COVID-19.

This chain links TRBV5-1 with TRBJ1-1; no reliable D call. V lost 0 bases and J 1 base, leaving 16 bases between the germline ends. Per the germline V gene, CDR1 is SGHRS and CDR2 is YFSETQ. The CDR3 spans 17 residues. CDR3 DNA sequence: TGCGCCAGCAGCTTGGCGGAGGGAGGACGGGCGAACACTGAAGCTTTCTTT. Its translation is CASSLAEGGRANTEAFF.

The chain has TRBV7-9 and TRBJ1-3, with a possible D match to TRBD1 (5 bases). Germline V gene data show CDR1 as SEHNR and CDR2 as FQNEAQ (reference sequence). V lost 8 bases to trimming and J lost 2 bases, with 16 bases between them. The CDR3 is made up of 15 amino acids. The CDR3 loop is CASGASPDAGNTIYF. CDR3 in DNA: TGTGCCAGCGGGGCGTCTCCGGATGCTGGAAACACCATATATTTT.

The chain links TRBV6-5 to TRBJ1-4, with D possibly matching TRBD1 (5 bases). This CDR3 comprises 12 residues. Looked up from germline, CDR1 is MNHEY and CDR2 is SVGAGI. Trimming removed 8 bases from V and 8 bases from J, with 12 bases in between. Written as DNA, the CDR3 is TGTGCCAGCCAGGGCCTGGGGGAAAAACTGTTTTTT. It specifies CASQGLGEKLFF.

This clone appeared once. The V call is TRBV18, the J call TRBJ2-3; 13 bases are a match to TRBD2. Trimming removed 3 bases from V and 5 bases from J; junction bases left unmatched: 5. Germline CDR1 reads KGHSH; CDR2 reads LQKENI. The length of the CDR3 is 16 residues. Written as DNA, the CDR3 is TGTGCCAGCTCACCTGGGACTAGCGGGGTTGGAGATACGCAGTATTTT. It is translated as CASSPGTSGVGDTQYF. The whole variable domain, remainder taken from reference TRBV18 and TRBJ2-3, is NAGVMQNPRHLVRRRGQEARLRCSPMKGHSHVYWYRQLPEEGLKFMVYLQKENIIDESGMPKERFSAEFPKEGPSILRIQQVVRGDSAAYFCASSPGTSGVGDTQYFGPGTRLTVL.

This clone has only a few counts. The chain combines TRBV5-4 with TRBJ1-6; unclear D gene. This CDR3 contains 16 residues. Germline V gene data show CDR1 as SGHNT and CDR2 as YYREEE (reference sequence). Trimming shortened V by 3 bases and J by 5 bases, and 15 bases separated the two germline ends. The CDR3 sequence: CASSWRVARNNSPLHF. The CDR3 region has the DNA TGTGCCAGCAGCTGGAGGGTAGCTAGGAATAATTCACCCCTCCACTTT.